The rows below give T cell receptor beta chains drawn from one sample of a study of beta chain features in type 1 diabetes. TCRdb keeps only in-frame clones here, not all; method: immunoSEQ multiplex PCR. In the table there are roughly 140,000 clones, around 8% of which are singletons. Material: central memory CD4+ T cells from blood. These receptors were taken from a young man in good health. Both conserved end residues are part of each CDR3. The order of the fields is CDR3 DNA, CDR3 protein, J gene, D gene, clone size, V gene. A D gene is named only where the DNA matches it firmly. Rows give clone size only sometimes, using once, few, many, or a class for an expanded clone.

DNA: TGCGCCAGCAGCAAACTAGCGGGAGGGCCAAAGACCCAGTACTTC
CDR3: CASSKLAGGPKTQYF
J: TRBJ2-5
D: TRBD2
size: few
V: TRBV4-3

DNA: TGTGCCAGCATCTGGAGAGAGACCCAGTACTTC
CDR3: CASIWRETQYF
J: TRBJ2-5
D: NA
size: NA
V: TRBV6-5

DNA: TGCGCCAGCAGCCGACCGACAGGGGGCATCTACGGCTACACCTTC
CDR3: CASSRPTGGIYGYTF
J: TRBJ1-2
D: TRBD1
size: NA
V: TRBV4-1

DNA: TGTGCCAGCAACTCAGGACAGTCCGAGCAGTACTTC
CDR3: CASNSGQSEQYF
J: TRBJ2-7
D: NA
size: NA
V: TRBV6-5

DNA: TGTGCCAGCAGCTTAGTTGGACTAGCGGGAGGGCCGGGGCAGTTCTTC
CDR3: CASSLVGLAGGPGQFF
J: TRBJ2-1
D: TRBD2
size: NA
V: TRBV7-2

DNA: TGTGCCAGCAGTCGAGGGGGAGATACGCAGTATTTT
CDR3: CASSRGGDTQYF
J: TRBJ2-3
D: NA
size: few
V: TRBV27

DNA: TGTGCCAGCTCACAGGGGGCGGGGTACGAGCAGTACTTC
CDR3: CASSQGAGYEQYF
J: TRBJ2-7
D: NA
size: few
V: TRBV18

DNA: TGTGCCAGCAGTAACCTAGGACTAGCGGGAACCTACGAGCAGTACTTC
CDR3: CASSNLGLAGTYEQYF
J: TRBJ2-7
D: TRBD2
size: NA
V: TRBV6-6

DNA: TGCGCCAGCAGCCCGAATCGGGACAAAGAGTACGAGCAGTACTTC
CDR3: CASSPNRDKEYEQYF
J: TRBJ2-7
D: NA
size: few
V: TRBV4-1

DNA: TGTGCCAGCAGTTCGGGTCTTAGCGGGAGGGCCGGGGTTGAGCAGTTCTTC
CDR3: CASSSGLSGRAGVEQFF
J: TRBJ2-1
D: TRBD2
size: few
V: TRBV28

DNA: TGTGCCAGCACCTCCCTCGGGACAGTCACAGATACGCAGTATTTT
CDR3: CASTSLGTVTDTQYF
J: TRBJ2-3
D: TRBD1
size: few
V: TRBV28

DNA: TGTGCCAGCAGCCCCACAGGGGGCTACGGAACTAATGAAAAACTGTTTTTT
CDR3: CASSPTGGYGTNEKLFF
J: TRBJ1-4
D: TRBD1
size: NA
V: TRBV7-9

DNA: TGTGCTAGTGGATTTTCTAGCGGGGCTACAGTTGAGCAGTTCTTC
CDR3: CASGFSSGATVEQFF
J: TRBJ2-1
D: TRBD2
size: few
V: TRBV12-5

DNA: TGTGCCAGCAGTTATGGGTTGGAGGCTGGAAACACCATATATTTT
CDR3: CASSYGLEAGNTIYF
J: TRBJ1-3
D: NA
size: few
V: TRBV6-6

DNA: TGTGCCAGCAGTAAGGACAGCTCCTCTGGAAACACCATATATTTT
CDR3: CASSKDSSSGNTIYF
J: TRBJ1-3
D: NA
size: many
V: TRBV2

DNA: TGTGCCAGCAGTACCTATCAGGGGGCCACAGATACGCAGTATTTT
CDR3: CASSTYQGATDTQYF
J: TRBJ2-3
D: TRBD1
size: NA
V: TRBV28

DNA: TGTGCCAGCAGCCGGGATGGGCCGGGCACCGGGGAGCTGTTTTTT
CDR3: CASSRDGPGTGELFF
J: TRBJ2-2
D: NA
size: few
V: TRBV7-6

DNA: TGTGCCAGCAGCTTGGCTGGGGGGACTAGCGGGGGCAATGAGCAGTTCTTC
CDR3: CASSLAGGTSGGNEQFF
J: TRBJ2-1
D: TRBD2
size: NA
V: TRBV5-4

DNA: TGTGCCAGCAGTTTCGGGACAGAACACACTGAAGCTTTCTTT
CDR3: CASSFGTEHTEAFF
J: TRBJ1-1
D: TRBD1
size: few
V: TRBV28

DNA: TGTGCCAGCTCACCCGGACTGGCGCGAAACAATGAGCAGTTCTTC
CDR3: CASSPGLARNNEQFF
J: TRBJ2-1
D: NA
size: NA
V: TRBV18

DNA: TGTGCCAGCACCCGAGGGTCAATAGGGATCACTGAAGCTTTCTTT
CDR3: CASTRGSIGITEAFF
J: TRBJ1-1
D: NA
size: NA
V: TRBV7-9

DNA: TGTGCCAGCGGTAGATGGGCGGGTACTAGGGATGAGCAGTTCTTC
CDR3: CASGRWAGTRDEQFF
J: TRBJ2-1
D: NA
size: NA
V: TRBV9

DNA: TGTGCCTGGAGTCCCGGGACAGGGGGAGGGGAGCAGTTCTTC
CDR3: CAWSPGTGGGEQFF
J: TRBJ2-1
D: TRBD1
size: NA
V: TRBV30

DNA: TGTGCCAGCAGTGTTACCGGGACAGAGATCACAGATACGCAGTATTTT
CDR3: CASSVTGTEITDTQYF
J: TRBJ2-3
D: TRBD1
size: few
V: TRBV28

DNA: TGTGCCAGCAGTGACACAGATACCTCTGGAAACACCATATATTTT
CDR3: CASSDTDTSGNTIYF
J: TRBJ1-3
D: NA
size: few
V: TRBV2

DNA: TGTGCCCGGGGGGGGGTTGGTAGTGAGACCCAGTACTTC
CDR3: CARGGVGSETQYF
J: TRBJ2-5
D: TRBD2
size: NA
V: TRBV6-5

DNA: TGTGCCAGCAGTTCCCCTACTAGCGGCTCCTACAATGAGCAGTTCTTC
CDR3: CASSSPTSGSYNEQFF
J: TRBJ2-1
D: TRBD2
size: few
V: TRBV28

DNA: TGTGCCAGCAGCCCGAGACAGGAAGAAAAACTGTTTTTT
CDR3: CASSPRQEEKLFF
J: TRBJ1-4
D: NA
size: few
V: TRBV11-1

DNA: TGCGCCAGCAGCTTGGAGGGGTCTAGCGGGAGTTGGGATACGCAGTATTTT
CDR3: CASSLEGSSGSWDTQYF
J: TRBJ2-3
D: TRBD2
size: NA
V: TRBV5-1

DNA: TGTGCCAGCAGGCTAGGCAGGGTGACCGGGAGCCTCAGTGAGCAGTTCTTC
CDR3: CASRLGRVTGSLSEQFF
J: TRBJ2-1
D: NA
size: few
V: TRBV27

DNA: TGCGCCAGCAGCCAAGAACGGACAGGGAGGTTTGGCTACACCTTC
CDR3: CASSQERTGRFGYTF
J: TRBJ1-2
D: TRBD1
size: few
V: TRBV4-3

DNA: TGTGCCAGCGGAAAGGGACAGGGGGCGCCGGGCGAAAAACTGTTTTTT
CDR3: CASGKGQGAPGEKLFF
J: TRBJ1-4
D: TRBD1
size: NA
V: TRBV25-1

DNA: TGTGCCAGCAGCAAGGACAGCACGAACACCGGGGAGCTGTTTTTT
CDR3: CASSKDSTNTGELFF
J: TRBJ2-2
D: NA
size: few
V: TRBV11-1

DNA: TGTGCCAGCAGCTTCACAGGGGGGTTGTCGGCCACGCAGTATTTT
CDR3: CASSFTGGLSATQYF
J: TRBJ2-3
D: TRBD1
size: few
V: TRBV7-3

DNA: TGCAGCGCCCCTCCCCAAACTATGAGCACAGATACGCAGTATTTT
CDR3: CSAPPQTMSTDTQYF
J: TRBJ2-3
D: NA
size: NA
V: TRBV29-1